The rows below give T cell receptor beta chains drawn from one sample of a study of PD-1 blockade in classical Hodgkin lymphoma. Assay: immunoSEQ multiplex PCR; the TCRdb copy retains only in-frame clones and omits some. The sample includes tens of thousands of clones, 85% to 90% of them seen just once. The input for sequencing was peripheral blood mononuclear cells (PBMCs), taken before the second cycle of nivolumab. These receptors were taken from a human donor with classical Hodgkin lymphoma. The CDR3 runs from the conserved cysteine through the conserved F or W. The D gene is left open where the match is weak. Only some rows state a clone size, as once, few, many or a class for expanded clones.

abundance	j_gene	d_gene	v_gene	CDR3nt	CDR3aa
NA	TRBJ2-1	TRBD2	TRBV13	TGTGCCAGCAGCTTCTGGCGGGGGGGCACTGAGCAGTTCTTC	CASSFWRGGTEQFF
once	TRBJ2-5	NA	TRBV5-1	TGCGCCAGCAGCTTGGCCTTGGAGACCCAGTACTTC	CASSLALETQYF
NA	TRBJ2-7	NA	TRBV28	TGTGCCAGCAGTTTGGACTACGAGCAGTACTTC	CASSLDYEQYF
NA	TRBJ2-6	TRBD1	TRBV5-1	TGCGCCAGCAGCTTAATCGGGACAGGGTTGGCTGGGGCCAACGTCCTGACTTTC	CASSLIGTGLAGANVLTF
NA	TRBJ1-1	TRBD1	TRBV5-1	TGCGCCAGCAGCAGAACCGGGACAGGGGGCGCTTTCTTT	CASSRTGTGGAFF
NA	TRBJ2-3	NA	TRBV5-8	TGTGCCAGCAGCCCCGGGACCCCGGATAATACGCAGTATTTT	CASSPGTPDNTQYF
once	TRBJ1-2	TRBD1	TRBV6-1	TGTGCCAGCAGTGAAGCTTCCGGGACAGGGGACCATGGCTACACCTTC	CASSEASGTGDHGYTF
NA	TRBJ2-3	TRBD2	TRBV5-1	TGCGCCAGCAGCTGGCTAGCGGAACCCACAGATACGCAGTATTTT	CASSWLAEPTDTQYF
NA	TRBJ2-1	TRBD2	TRBV7-8	TGTGCCAGCAGTAAGCGGGAGTTCAATGAGCAGTTCTTC	CASSKREFNEQFF
NA	TRBJ2-1	NA	TRBV6-6	TGTGCCAGCAGTTACTCGGTCGCTAGCAATGAGCAGTTCTTC	CASSYSVASNEQFF
once	TRBJ2-7	TRBD1	TRBV27	TGTGCCAGCAGTTTATCCGGCCCCCAGGGGGCCTACGAGCAGTACTTC	CASSLSGPQGAYEQYF
NA	TRBJ1-2	NA	TRBV20-1	TGCAGTGCTGTCATTTTGGGCTACACCTTC	CSAVILGYTF
NA	TRBJ1-5	NA	TRBV28	TGTGCCAGCAGGGGGGCAGGGGTTAGCAATCAGCCCCAGCATTTT	CASRGAGVSNQPQHF
NA	TRBJ2-5	TRBD2	TRBV19	TGTGCCAGTAGTGGTAGCGGGGGGGAGACCCAGTACTTC	CASSGSGGETQYF
NA	TRBJ1-6	NA	TRBV2	TGTGCCAGCAGTACGCAGACCATTTATAATTCACCCCTCCACTTT	CASSTQTIYNSPLHF
NA	TRBJ2-5	NA	TRBV20-1	TGCAGTGCTTTCAGTGAGACCCAGTACTTC	CSAFSETQYF
NA	TRBJ2-5	NA	TRBV7-3	TGTGCCAGCAGCTTAACTGGCTGGGAGACCCAGTACTTC	CASSLTGWETQYF
NA	TRBJ2-7	NA	TRBV4-2	TGTGCCAGCAGCCAGGTTCTTGTGGAGAACGAGCAGTACTTC	CASSQVLVENEQYF
NA	TRBJ2-5	TRBD2	TRBV4-1	TGCGCCAGCAGCCAACCGACTAGCGGAGGTCTCCAAGAGACCCAGTACTTC	CASSQPTSGGLQETQYF